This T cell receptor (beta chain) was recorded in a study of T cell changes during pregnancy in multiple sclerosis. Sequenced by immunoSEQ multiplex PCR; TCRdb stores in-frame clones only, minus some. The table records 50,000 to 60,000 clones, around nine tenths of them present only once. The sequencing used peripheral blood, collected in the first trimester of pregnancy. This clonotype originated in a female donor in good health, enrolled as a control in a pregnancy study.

CDR3 residues: CASSVEPGGGAFNEQFF. The CDR3 coding sequence is TGTGCCAGCAGCGTAGAGCCAGGCGGGGGGGCCTTCAATGAGCAGTTCTTC. The chain uses TRBV9 and TRBJ2-1, with 9 bases that match TRBD2. Looked up from germline, CDR1 is SGDLS and CDR2 is YYNGEE. The J segment lost 6 bases and the V segment lost 0 bases, leaving 10 bases of the junction unmatched. This CDR3 has 17 residues.